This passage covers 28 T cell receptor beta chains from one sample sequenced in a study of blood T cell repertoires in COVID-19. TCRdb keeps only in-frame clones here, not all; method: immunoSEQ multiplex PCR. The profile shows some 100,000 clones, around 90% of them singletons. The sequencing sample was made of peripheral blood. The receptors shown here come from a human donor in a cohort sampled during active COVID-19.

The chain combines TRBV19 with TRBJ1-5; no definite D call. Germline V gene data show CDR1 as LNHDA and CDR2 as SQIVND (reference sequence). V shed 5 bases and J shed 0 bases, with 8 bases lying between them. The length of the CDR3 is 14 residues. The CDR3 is CASSRGYSNQPQHF. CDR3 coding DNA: TGTGCCAGTAGTCGGGGTTATAGCAATCAGCCCCAGCATTTT.

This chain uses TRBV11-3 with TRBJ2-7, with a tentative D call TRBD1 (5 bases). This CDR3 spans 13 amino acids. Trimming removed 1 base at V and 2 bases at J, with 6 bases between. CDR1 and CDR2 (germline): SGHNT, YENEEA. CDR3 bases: TGTGCCAGCAGCTTAGGACAGCCCTACGAGCAGTACTTC. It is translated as CASSLGQPYEQYF.

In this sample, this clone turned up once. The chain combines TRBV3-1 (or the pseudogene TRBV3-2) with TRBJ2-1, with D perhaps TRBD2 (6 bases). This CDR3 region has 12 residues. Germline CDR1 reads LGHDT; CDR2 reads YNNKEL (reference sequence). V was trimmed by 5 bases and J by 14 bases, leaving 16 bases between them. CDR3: CASSNRPGGKFF. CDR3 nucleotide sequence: TGTGCCAGCAGCAACAGACCCGGGGGTAAGTTCTTC.

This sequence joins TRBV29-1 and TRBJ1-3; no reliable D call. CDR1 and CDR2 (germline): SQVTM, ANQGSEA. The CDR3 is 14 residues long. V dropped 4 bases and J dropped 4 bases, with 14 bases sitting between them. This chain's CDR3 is CSVGGVGSGNTIYF. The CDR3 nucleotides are TGCAGCGTTGGCGGGGTCGGGTCGGGAAACACCATATATTTT.

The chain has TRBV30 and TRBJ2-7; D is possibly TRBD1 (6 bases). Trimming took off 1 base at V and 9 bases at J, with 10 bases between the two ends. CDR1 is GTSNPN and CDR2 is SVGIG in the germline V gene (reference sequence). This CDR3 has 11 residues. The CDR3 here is CAWSGDRLQYF. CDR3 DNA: TGTGCCTGGAGTGGAGACAGGTTGCAGTACTTC.

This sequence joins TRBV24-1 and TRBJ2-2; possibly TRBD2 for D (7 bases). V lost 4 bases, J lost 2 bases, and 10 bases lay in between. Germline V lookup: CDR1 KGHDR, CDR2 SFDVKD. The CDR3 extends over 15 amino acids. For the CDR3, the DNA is TGTGCCACCAGTGAGGCGGGGGCTAACACCGGGGAGCTGTTTTTT. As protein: CATSEAGANTGELFF.

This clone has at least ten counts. Written as DNA, the CDR3 is TGTGCCAGCAGTTTGATGGACACTGATAATTCACCCCTCCACTTT. This translates into CASSLMDTDNSPLHF. The genes are TRBV28 and TRBJ1-6, with a tentative D call TRBD1 (5 bases). Germline values: CDR1 MDHEN, CDR2 SYDVKM. The CDR3 runs to 15 residues. V gave up 3 bases and J gave up 5 bases, with 11 bases separating them.

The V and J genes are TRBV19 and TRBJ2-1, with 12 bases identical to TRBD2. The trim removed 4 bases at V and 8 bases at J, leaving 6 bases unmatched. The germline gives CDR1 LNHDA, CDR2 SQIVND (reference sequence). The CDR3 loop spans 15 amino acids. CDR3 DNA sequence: TGTGCCAGTAGTAAACTAGCGGGGGGTTCCCATGAGCAGTTCTTC. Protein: CASSKLAGGSHEQFF.

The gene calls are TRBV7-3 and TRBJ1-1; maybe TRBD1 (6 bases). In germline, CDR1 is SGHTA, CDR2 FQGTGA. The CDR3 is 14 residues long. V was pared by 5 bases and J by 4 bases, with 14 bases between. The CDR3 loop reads CASSPDRSSTEAFF. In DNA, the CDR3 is TGTGCCAGCAGCCCCGACAGGTCTAGCACTGAAGCTTTCTTT.

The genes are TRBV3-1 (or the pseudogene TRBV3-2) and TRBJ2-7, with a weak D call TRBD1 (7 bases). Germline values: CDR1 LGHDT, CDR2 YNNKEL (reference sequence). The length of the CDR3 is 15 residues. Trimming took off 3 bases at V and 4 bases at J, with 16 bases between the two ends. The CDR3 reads CASSQSGGGSYEQYF. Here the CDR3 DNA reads TGTGCCAGCAGCCAGTCTGGAGGGGGCAGTTACGAGCAGTACTTC.

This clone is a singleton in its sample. This chain's CDR3 is CSVIGASTLYGYTF. The CDR3 DNA is TGCAGCGTCATAGGGGCCTCTACCCTCTATGGCTACACCTTC. The rearrangement joins TRBV29-1 to TRBJ1-2; TRBD1 might be the D (5 bases). Trimming cost V 6 bases and J 4 bases, with 18 bases left between them. The V gene's germline CDR1 is SQVTM and CDR2 ANQGSEA. The CDR3 is 14 residues long.

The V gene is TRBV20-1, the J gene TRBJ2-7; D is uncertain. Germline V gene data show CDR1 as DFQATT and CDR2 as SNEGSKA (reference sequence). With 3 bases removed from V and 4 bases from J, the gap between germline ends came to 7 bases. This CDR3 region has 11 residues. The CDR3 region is CSASPNYEQYF. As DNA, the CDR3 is TGCAGTGCTAGTCCCAATTACGAGCAGTACTTC.

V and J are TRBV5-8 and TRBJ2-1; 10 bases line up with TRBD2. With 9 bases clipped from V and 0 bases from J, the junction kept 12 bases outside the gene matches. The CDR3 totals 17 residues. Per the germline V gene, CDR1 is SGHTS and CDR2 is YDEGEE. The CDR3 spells CATHGLAGAISYNEQFF. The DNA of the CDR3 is TGTGCCACCCACGGCCTAGCGGGGGCAATCTCCTACAATGAGCAGTTCTTC.

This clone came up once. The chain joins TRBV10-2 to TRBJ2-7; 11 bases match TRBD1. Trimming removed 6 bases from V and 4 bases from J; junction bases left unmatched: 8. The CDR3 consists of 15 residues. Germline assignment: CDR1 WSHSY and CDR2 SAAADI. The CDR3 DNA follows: TGCGCCAGCAGGACCCCGGGACAGGGGGATTACGAGCAGTACTTC. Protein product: CASRTPGQGDYEQYF.

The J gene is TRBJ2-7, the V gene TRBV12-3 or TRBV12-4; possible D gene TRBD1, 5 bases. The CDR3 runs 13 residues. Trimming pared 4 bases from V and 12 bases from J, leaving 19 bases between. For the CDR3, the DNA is TGTGCCAGCAGTTGGGTCCAGGGAAACCAACCGTACTTC. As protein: CASSWVQGNQPYF.

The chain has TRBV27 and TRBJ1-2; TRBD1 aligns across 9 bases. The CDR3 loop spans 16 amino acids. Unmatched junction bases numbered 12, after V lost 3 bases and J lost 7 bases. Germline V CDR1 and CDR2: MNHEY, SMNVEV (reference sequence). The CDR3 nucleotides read TGTGCCAGCAGTTTCCGGTTACAGGGGGCGCACAGTGGCTACACCTTC. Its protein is CASSFRLQGAHSGYTF.

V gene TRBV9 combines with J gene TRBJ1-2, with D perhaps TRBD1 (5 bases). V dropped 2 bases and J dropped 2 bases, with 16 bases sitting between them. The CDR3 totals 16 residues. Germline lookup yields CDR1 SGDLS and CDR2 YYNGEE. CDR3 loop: CASSVSRVEGNYGYTF. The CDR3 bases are TGTGCCAGCAGCGTCAGTAGAGTGGAGGGGAACTATGGCTACACCTTC.

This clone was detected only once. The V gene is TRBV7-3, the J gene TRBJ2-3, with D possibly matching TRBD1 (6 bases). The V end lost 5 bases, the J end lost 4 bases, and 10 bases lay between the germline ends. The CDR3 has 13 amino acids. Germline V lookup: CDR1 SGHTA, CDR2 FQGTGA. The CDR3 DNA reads TGTGCCAGCAGCCAGAGGGGGTCAGATACGCAGTATTTT. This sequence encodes CASSQRGSDTQYF.

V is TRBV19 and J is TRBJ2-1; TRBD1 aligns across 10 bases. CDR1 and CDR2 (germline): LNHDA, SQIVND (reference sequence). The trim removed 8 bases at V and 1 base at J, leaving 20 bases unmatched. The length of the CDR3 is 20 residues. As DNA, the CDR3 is TGTGCCAGTCAAAGCAGCGCCCCGGGACAGGGGTACGGGTCCTACAATGAGCAGTTCTTC. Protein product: CASQSSAPGQGYGSYNEQFF. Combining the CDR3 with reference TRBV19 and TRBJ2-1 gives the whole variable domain DGGITQSPKYLFRKEGQNVTLSCEQNLNHDAMYWYRQDPGQGLRLIYYSQIVNDFQKGDIAEGYSVSREKKESFPLTVTSAQKNPTAFYLCASQSSAPGQGYGSYNEQFFGPGTRLTVL.

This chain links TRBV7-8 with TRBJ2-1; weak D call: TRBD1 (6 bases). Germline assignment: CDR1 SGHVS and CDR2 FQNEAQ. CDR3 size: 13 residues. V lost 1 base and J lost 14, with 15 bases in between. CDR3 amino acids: CASSLEGQRWEFF. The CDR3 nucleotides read TGTGCCAGCAGCTTAGAAGGACAGAGGTGGGAGTTCTTC.

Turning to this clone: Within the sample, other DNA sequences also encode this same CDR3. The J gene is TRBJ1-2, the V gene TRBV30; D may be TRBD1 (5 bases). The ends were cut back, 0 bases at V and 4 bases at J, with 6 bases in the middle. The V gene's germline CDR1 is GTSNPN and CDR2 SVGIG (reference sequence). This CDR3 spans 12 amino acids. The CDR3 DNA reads TGTGCCTGGAGTGTGGGGGGCTATGGCTACACCTTC. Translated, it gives CAWSVGGYGYTF.

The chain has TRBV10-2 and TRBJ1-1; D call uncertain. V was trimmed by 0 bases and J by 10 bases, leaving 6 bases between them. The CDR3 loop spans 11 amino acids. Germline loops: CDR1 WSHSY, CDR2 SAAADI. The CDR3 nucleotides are TGCGCCAGCAGTGAGTCTAATCTAGCTTTCTTT. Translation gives CASSESNLAFF.

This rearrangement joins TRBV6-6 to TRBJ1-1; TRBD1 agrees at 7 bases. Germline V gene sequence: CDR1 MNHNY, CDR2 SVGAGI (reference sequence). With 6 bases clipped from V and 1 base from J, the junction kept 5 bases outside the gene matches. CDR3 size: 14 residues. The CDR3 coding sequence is TGTGCCAGCAGAGGGGGACAGTCGAACACTGAAGCTTTCTTT. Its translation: CASRGGQSNTEAFF.

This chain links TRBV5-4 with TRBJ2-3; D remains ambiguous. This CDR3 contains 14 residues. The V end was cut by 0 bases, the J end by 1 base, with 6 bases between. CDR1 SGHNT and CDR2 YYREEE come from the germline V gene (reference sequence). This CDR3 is CASSLGAGTDTQYF. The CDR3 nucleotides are TGTGCCAGCAGCTTGGGCGCCGGCACAGATACGCAGTATTTT.

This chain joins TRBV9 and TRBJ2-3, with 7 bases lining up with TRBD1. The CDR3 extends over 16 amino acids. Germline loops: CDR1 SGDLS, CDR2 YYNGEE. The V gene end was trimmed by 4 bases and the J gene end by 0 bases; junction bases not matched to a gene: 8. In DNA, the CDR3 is TGTGCCAGCAGCCCCCGGACAGGCGGTAGCACAGATACGCAGTATTTT. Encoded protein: CASSPRTGGSTDTQYF.

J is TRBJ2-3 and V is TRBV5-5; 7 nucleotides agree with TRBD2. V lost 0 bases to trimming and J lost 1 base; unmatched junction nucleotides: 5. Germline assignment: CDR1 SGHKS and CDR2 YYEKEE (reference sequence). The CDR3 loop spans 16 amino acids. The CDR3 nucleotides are TGTGCCAGCAGCTTGGCTCCTAGCGGAGGCACAGATACGCAGTATTTT. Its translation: CASSLAPSGGTDTQYF.

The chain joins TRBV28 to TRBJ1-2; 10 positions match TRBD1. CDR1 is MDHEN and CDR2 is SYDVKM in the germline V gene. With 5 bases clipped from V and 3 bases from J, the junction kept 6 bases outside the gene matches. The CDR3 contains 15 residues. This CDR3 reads CASSRAGTGDYGYTF. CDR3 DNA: TGTGCCAGCAGTAGAGCCGGGACAGGGGACTATGGCTACACCTTC.

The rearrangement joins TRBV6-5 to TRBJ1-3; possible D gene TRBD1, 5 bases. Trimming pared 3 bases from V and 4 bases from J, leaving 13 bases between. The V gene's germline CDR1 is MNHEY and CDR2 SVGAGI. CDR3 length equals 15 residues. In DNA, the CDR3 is TGTGCCAGCAGTTATACAGGTGATATCGGAAACACCATATATTTT. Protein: CASSYTGDIGNTIYF.